This passage covers 18 T cell receptor beta chains from one sample sequenced in a study of blood T cells in healthy people across ages. Then a second PCR, running roughly 7 to 11 cycles, was carried out with a sample-barcoded 5' primer and a J-beta primer mix. One entry per CDR3 protein results from TCRdb running MiXCR on the 5' RACE reads. The data contain some 890,000 distinct CDR3 sequences, about 28% of them singletons. The same sample was also studied in work on T cells of mothers and their children.

The specimen was blood. The receptors originated from a woman aged 40 to 50 in good health.

The genes are TRBV7-2 and TRBJ1-5; D remains ambiguous. V was pared by 5 bases and J by 11 bases, with 16 bases between. The germline gives CDR1 SGHTA, CDR2 FQGNSA. The CDR3 totals 13 residues. The CDR3 reads CASSVLASETQHF. The DNA for the CDR3 is TGTGCCAGCAGCGTACTAGCGTCCGAGACCCAGCATTTT.

This clonotype was counted a single time. The CDR3 reads CASVGQGTEAFF. CDR3 DNA sequence: TGTGCCAGCGTCGGGCAGGGCACTGAAGCTTTCTTT. The rearrangement uses TRBV2 and TRBJ1-1; D is possibly TRBD1 (5 bases). The CDR3 spans 12 residues. With 8 bases removed from V and 4 bases from J, the gap between germline ends came to 11 bases. Germline V gene sequence: CDR1 SNHLY, CDR2 FYNNEI.

The gene calls are TRBV20-1 and TRBJ1-6; 8 bases match TRBD1. The CDR3 is made up of 16 amino acids. Per the germline V gene, CDR1 is DFQATT and CDR2 is SNEGSKA (reference sequence). The ends lost 3 bases at V and 0 bases at J; junction bases unmatched: 4. For the CDR3, the DNA is TGCAGTGCTAGGGGACAGGTTAGCTCCTATAATTCACCCCTCCACTTT. Its translation: CSARGQVSSYNSPLHF.

This clonotype was recorded once. The chain combines TRBV20-1 with TRBJ2-3, with a tentative D call TRBD2 (5 bases). V was cut by 3 bases and J by 6 bases, with 13 bases left in between. This CDR3 region has 13 residues. In germline, CDR1 is DFQATT, CDR2 SNEGSKA (reference sequence). The chain's CDR3 is CSARPPGTDTQYF. CDR3 in DNA: TGCAGTGCTAGGCCCCCGGGAACGGATACGCAGTATTTT.

In its sample, this clonotype was seen many times. The chain links TRBV28 to TRBJ2-7; no clear D. This CDR3 comprises 12 residues. Trimming left V 3 bases short and J 3 bases short, with 6 bases between. CDR1 is MDHEN and CDR2 is SYDVKM in the germline V gene. CDR3 nucleotides: TGTGCCAGCAGTTTCCTTTACTACGAGCAGTACTTC. Translated: CASSFLYYEQYF.

This clonotype appeared a few times. A single base separates this from a much larger clone, so it may be a read error. CDR3 bases: TGTGCCAGCAGTGAAGGGCAGGAATTAGCCTCTGGGGCCAACGTCCGGACTTTC. Its translation is CASSEGQELASGANVRTF. The chain couples TRBV2 to TRBJ2-6; TRBD1 is a possible D gene (5 bases). Germline V gene sequence: CDR1 SNHLY, CDR2 FYNNEI. CDR3 length equals 18 residues.

This clonotype was recorded once. Germline and junction disagree at one end, which may indicate a read error. The chain is built from TRBV7-9 and TRBJ2-7; 9 bases match TRBD2. Germline CDR1 reads SEHNR; CDR2 reads FQNEAQ (reference sequence). CDR3 length: 15 residues. DNA for the CDR3: TGTACCAGCAGCTGGAGCGGGGGGCTCTCCTACGAGCAGTACTTC. Its translation is CTSSWSGGLSYEQYF.

This rearrangement joins TRBV7-2 to TRBJ2-3; D call uncertain. From germline, CDR1 is SGHTA and CDR2 FQGNSA. This CDR3 region has 16 residues. The V gene lost 0 bases and the J gene lost 0 bases, with 10 bases spanning the gap. CDR3 DNA: TGTGCCAGCAGCTTAGCATCTTTCGGGAGCACAGATACGCAGTATTTT. It translates to CASSLASFGSTDTQYF.

This clonotype was observed at least ten times. This chain uses TRBV5-1 with TRBJ2-6, with a weak D call TRBD2 (6 bases). The CDR3 is made up of 16 amino acids. Trimming stripped 4 bases from V and 0 bases from J, with 11 bases between. CDR1 SGHRS and CDR2 YFSETQ come from the germline V gene. The CDR3 nucleotides read TGCGCCAGCAGCGACACGGGGGTCTCTGGGGCCAACGTCCTGACTTTC. Translating gives CASSDTGVSGANVLTF.

The gene calls are TRBV11-2 and TRBJ2-1, with D tentatively TRBD1 (5 bases). The DNA end is a closer match to TRBJ2-7, so the J assignment may be wrong. Germline lookup yields CDR1 SGHAT and CDR2 FQNNGV. The CDR3 sequence is 14 residues long. The CDR3 DNA reads TGTGCCAGCAGCCCTGCATTTATGGACAATGAGCAGTACTTC. It yields the protein CASSPAFMDNEQYF.

This clonotype was counted a few times. This chain connects TRBV5-1 to TRBJ2-4; D gene uncertain. CDR1 and CDR2 (germline): SGHRS, YFSETQ. Trimming left V 0 bases short and J 3 bases short, with 7 bases between. This CDR3 is 14 amino acids long. This chain's CDR3 is CASSLGASKNIQYF. In DNA form, the CDR3 reads TGCGCCAGCAGCTTGGGGGCCAGCAAAAACATTCAGTACTTC.

The J gene is TRBJ1-2, the V gene TRBV6-5, with 9 bases aligning to TRBD1. This CDR3 is built from 14 residues. Losses at the gene ends were 6 bases for V and 6 bases for J; bases not matched to a gene: 8. Germline values: CDR1 MNHEY, CDR2 SVGAGI. The CDR3 reads CASSLTQGAHGYTF. CDR3 bases: TGTGCCAGCAGCCTTACACAGGGGGCGCATGGCTACACCTTC.

This chain uses TRBV7-6 with TRBJ2-2; 13 bases are shared with TRBD2. Trimming removed 3 bases from V and 8 bases from J; junction bases left unmatched: 6. The germline V gene has CDR1 SGHVS and CDR2 FNYEAQ. The CDR3 contains 16 residues. CDR3 sequence (DNA): TGTGCCAGCAGCTTCCAGACTAGCGGGGGGATGGGGGAGCTGTTTTTT. This encodes CASSFQTSGGMGELFF.

Many counts were recorded for this clonotype. The V gene is TRBV5-1, the J gene TRBJ2-5; D is perhaps TRBD1 (5 bases). V was pared by 0 bases and J by 2 bases, with 11 bases between. Per germline, CDR1 SGHRS and CDR2 YFSETQ. The CDR3 runs to 15 residues. The CDR3 DNA follows: TGCGCCAGCAGCTTGGCGACGGCAGGGCAAGAGACCCAGTACTTC. Translated: CASSLATAGQETQYF.

This clonotype was seen more than once but under ten times. At one end, the junction sequence differs from germline, possibly due to a read error. The genes are TRBV7-8 and TRBJ2-5; D not resolved. The CDR3 has 16 residues. Per the germline V gene, CDR1 is SGHVS and CDR2 is FQNEAQ. In DNA form, the CDR3 reads TGTGCCAGCAGCCCAGAGGCGGCTAGGATTCAAGAGGCCCAGTACTTC. It specifies CASSPEAARIQEAQYF.

This chain joins TRBV5-4 and TRBJ1-2; D possibly corresponds to TRBD1 (5 bases). The CDR3 is made up of 20 amino acids. Germline CDR1 and CDR2: SGHNT and YYREEE (reference sequence). The ends were cut back, 4 bases at V and 4 bases at J, with 32 bases in the middle. In DNA form, the CDR3 reads TGTGCCAGCAGCCCTATTCCCAGGACCGGCCCCGGGACGGGTTTCTATGGCTACACCTTC. Its protein is CASSPIPRTGPGTGFYGYTF.

This clonotype was detected ten times or more. The CDR3 nucleotides are TGTGCCAGCAGTTTCGCGCTCACCTACGAGCAGTACTTC. Translated, it gives CASSFALTYEQYF. The J gene is TRBJ2-7, the V gene TRBV28; D uncertain. V gave up 3 bases and J gave up 2 bases, with 8 bases separating them. Germline CDR1 is MDHEN and CDR2 is SYDVKM. The CDR3 totals 13 residues.

This clonotype was seen once. J is TRBJ1-1 and V is TRBV5-1; D is undetermined. Between the trimmed V and J ends, which lost 5 bases and 3 bases, there was a span of 11 bases. CDR3 length equals 13 residues. Germline CDR1 is SGHRS and CDR2 is YFSETQ. The CDR3 region has the DNA TGCGCCAGCAGGAGAATTAGGGACACTGAAGCTTTCTTT. As protein: CASRRIRDTEAFF. Variable domain in full (rest from reference TRBV5-1 and TRBJ1-1): KAGVTQTPRYLIKTRGQQVTLSCSPISGHRSVSWYQQTPGQGLQFLFEYFSETQRNKGNFPGRFSGRQFSNSRSEMNVSTLELGDSALYLCASRRIRDTEAFFGQGTRLTVV.